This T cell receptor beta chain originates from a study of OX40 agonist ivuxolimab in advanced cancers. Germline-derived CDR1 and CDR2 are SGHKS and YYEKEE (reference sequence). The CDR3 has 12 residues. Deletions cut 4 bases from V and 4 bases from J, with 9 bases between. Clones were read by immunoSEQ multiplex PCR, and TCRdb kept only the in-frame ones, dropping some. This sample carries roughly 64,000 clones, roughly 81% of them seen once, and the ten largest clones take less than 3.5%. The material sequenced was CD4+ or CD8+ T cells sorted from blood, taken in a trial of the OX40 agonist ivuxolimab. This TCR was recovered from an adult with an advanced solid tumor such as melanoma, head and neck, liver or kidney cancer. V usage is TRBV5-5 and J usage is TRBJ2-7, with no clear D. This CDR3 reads CASSPNTYEQYF. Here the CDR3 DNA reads TGTGCCAGCAGCCCAAATACTTACGAGCAGTACTTC.